The next 9 T cell receptor beta chains were all read from a single sample in a study of blood T cell repertoires in COVID-19. Assay used: immunoSEQ multiplex PCR; TCRdb lists only in-frame clones, some missing. Of over 250,000 clones listed, around 89% are singletons. Sequencing was done on a sample of peripheral blood. The receptor source for this set is a woman aged 55-69 years with acute or convalescent COVID-19.

The chain couples TRBV9 to TRBJ2-2; no definite D call. The germline V gene has CDR1 SGDLS and CDR2 YYNGEE. The ends were cut back, 0 bases at V and 4 bases at J, with 10 bases in the middle. The CDR3 has 15 amino acids. CDR3 nucleotide sequence: TGTGCCAGCAGCGTAGCCCGCCCGGGCACCGGGGAGCTGTTTTTT. Its translation: CASSVARPGTGELFF.

The chain has TRBV3-1 (or the pseudogene TRBV3-2) and TRBJ2-1, with D perhaps matching TRBD2 (6 bases). Deletions cut 4 bases from V and 5 bases from J, with 15 bases between. The CDR3 is 15 amino acids. Germline V gene lookup returns CDR1 LGHDT and CDR2 YNNKEL (reference sequence). The CDR3 loop reads CASSPPAGWDNEQFF. The CDR3 nucleotides are TGTGCCAGCAGCCCGCCCGCGGGATGGGACAATGAGCAGTTCTTC.

The CDR3 is CASSQFRRVNEQFF. The DNA for the CDR3 is TGTGCCAGCAGCCAATTCAGACGGGTCAATGAGCAGTTCTTC. The chain couples TRBV3-1 (or the pseudogene TRBV3-2) to TRBJ2-1; D call uncertain. Trimming removed 2 bases at V and 6 bases at J, with 11 bases between. The CDR3 covers 14 residues. Germline V gene lookup returns CDR1 LGHDT and CDR2 YNNKEL (reference sequence).

J is TRBJ2-7 and V is TRBV3-1 (or the pseudogene TRBV3-2); TRBD1 matches at 10 bases. The germline gives CDR1 LGHDT, CDR2 YNNKEL (reference sequence). V shed 2 bases, J shed 4 bases, and the junction held 11 bases outside the gene matches. CDR3 length equals 17 residues. This chain's CDR3 is CASSQRGPRQGAYEQYF. The CDR3 DNA sequence: TGTGCCAGCAGCCAAAGAGGCCCGAGACAGGGGGCTTACGAGCAGTACTTC.

The chain joins TRBV6-6 to TRBJ1-1; 8 bases are a match to TRBD1. CDR1 and CDR2 (germline): MNHNY, SVGAGI (reference sequence). CDR3 length: 15 amino acids. V dropped 5 bases and J dropped 3; count of bases not matched to a gene: 8. The CDR3 nucleotides are TGTGCCAGCAGTACCGGACAGGGTCGCGACACTGAAGCTTTCTTT. Residues: CASSTGQGRDTEAFF.

The rearrangement joins TRBV6-5 to TRBJ1-1; D remains ambiguous. Trimming left V 5 bases short and J 2 bases short, with 15 bases between. This CDR3 has 15 residues. In germline, CDR1 is MNHEY, CDR2 SVGAGI. The CDR3 spells CASSPPSRINTEAFF. The CDR3, as DNA: TGTGCCAGCAGTCCCCCATCCAGGATTAACACTGAAGCTTTCTTT.

The chain uses TRBV5-4 and TRBJ1-1; D not certain. CDR1 is SGHNT and CDR2 is YYREEE in the germline V gene (reference sequence). The V gene lost 3 bases and the J gene lost 3 bases, with 12 bases spanning the gap. The CDR3 loop spans 14 amino acids. The CDR3 here is CASSSIYSDTEAFF. CDR3 coding DNA: TGTGCCAGCAGCTCGATATATAGCGACACTGAAGCTTTCTTT.

The V and J genes are TRBV18 and TRBJ1-1, with 7 bases lining up with TRBD1. Germline V gene sequence: CDR1 KGHSH, CDR2 LQKENI. CDR3 length: 14 residues. Unmatched junction bases numbered 5, after V lost 7 bases and J lost 0 bases. CDR3 region: CASLPGTVNTEAFF. DNA of the CDR3: TGTGCCAGCTTACCGGGGACAGTGAACACTGAAGCTTTCTTT.

The V gene is TRBV5-1, the J gene TRBJ2-5, with a tentative D call TRBD1 (6 bases). CDR3 length: 16 residues. V lost 0 bases and J 1 base, leaving 13 bases between the germline ends. Germline V gene lookup returns CDR1 SGHRS and CDR2 YFSETQ. The CDR3 DNA reads as TGCGCCAGCAGCTTGGGGACCCAGGACAGCCAAGAGACCCAGTACTTC. It specifies CASSLGTQDSQETQYF.